These 22 T cell receptor beta chains were sequenced from one sample in a study of T cell changes during pregnancy in multiple sclerosis. Assay: immunoSEQ multiplex PCR; the TCRdb copy retains only in-frame clones and omits some. The sample holds 60,000 to 70,000 clones; roughly 89% are singletons and the top ten take 1% to 1.5%. This specimen was peripheral blood, taken after pregnancy. Receptors originate from a female donor in good health, enrolled as a control in a pregnancy study.

This chain connects TRBV9 to TRBJ2-1; 8 nucleotides match TRBD2. The trim removed 0 bases at V and 10 bases at J, leaving 3 bases unmatched. Germline assignment: CDR1 SGDLS and CDR2 YYNGEE. There are 13 residues in the CDR3. CDR3 in DNA: TGTGCCAGCAGCGTAGGTAGCGGGGTGGAGCAGTTCTTC. The encoded protein is CASSVGSGVEQFF. The full variable domain, completed using reference TRBV9 and TRBJ2-1, is DSGVTQTPKHLITATGQRVTLRCSPRSGDLSVYWYQQSLDQGLQFLIQYYNGEERAKGNILERFSAQQFPDLHSELNLSSLELGDSALYFCASSVGSGVEQFFGPGTRLTVL.

This sequence joins TRBV27 and TRBJ2-1; D possibly corresponds to TRBD2 (5 bases). Between the trimmed V and J ends, which lost 6 bases and 6 bases, there was a span of 15 bases. Per the germline V gene, CDR1 is MNHEY and CDR2 is SMNVEV (reference sequence). This CDR3 comprises 14 residues. CDR3 protein: CASSQRDFLNEQFF. CDR3 sequence (DNA): TGTGCCAGCAGCCAGAGGGATTTTCTCAATGAGCAGTTCTTC.

The CDR3 DNA reads as TGTGCCAGCAGCCAAGGGGGTAGCGGGGGAAGGTACGAGCAGTACTTC. It yields the protein CASSQGGSGGRYEQYF. The chain employs TRBV4-2 and TRBJ2-7; 9 nucleotides agree with TRBD2. Germline CDR1 reads LGHNA; CDR2 reads YNFKEQ. CDR3 size: 16 residues. V dropped 1 base and J dropped 4; count of bases not matched to a gene: 8.

The chain carries TRBV11-3 and TRBJ2-3; possibly TRBD2 for D (5 bases). The V gene's germline CDR1 is SGHNT and CDR2 YENEEA. The CDR3 length is 12 residues. V lost 3 bases, J lost 6 bases, and 7 bases lay in between. DNA of the CDR3: TGTGCCAGCAGCTTCTCGGGGGATACGCAGTATTTT. Translation: CASSFSGDTQYF. Variable domain in full (rest from reference TRBV11-3 and TRBJ2-3): EAGVVQSPRYKIIEKKQPVAFWCNPISGHNTLYWYLQNLGQGPELLIRYENEEAVDDSQLPKDRFSAERLKGVDSTLKIQPAELGDSAVYLCASSFSGDTQYFGPGTRLTVL.

V usage is TRBV4-3 and J usage is TRBJ2-3; 7 bases are a match to TRBD2. The trim removed 2 bases at V and 0 bases at J, leaving 8 bases unmatched. The CDR3 sequence is 17 residues long. Germline lookup yields CDR1 LGHNA and CDR2 YSLEER. This CDR3 reads CASSQSRERGSTDTQYF. The CDR3 DNA follows: TGCGCCAGCAGCCAATCTCGGGAGCGGGGAAGCACAGATACGCAGTATTTT.

This chain connects TRBV2 to TRBJ1-1; 7 bases are shared with TRBD1. The CDR3 runs to 14 residues. Germline V gene data show CDR1 as SNHLY and CDR2 as FYNNEI. Unmatched junction bases numbered 4, after V lost 6 bases and J lost 0 bases. In DNA form, the CDR3 reads TGTGCCAGCAGCCTGGGACAGATGAACACTGAAGCTTTCTTT. Translation gives CASSLGQMNTEAFF.

The J gene is TRBJ1-5, the V gene TRBV19; 7 bases are shared with TRBD1. Germline CDR1 reads LNHDA; CDR2 reads SQIVND (reference sequence). The V and J ends lost 3 bases and 3 bases, in that order; junction bases with no gene match: 8. This CDR3 is 16 amino acids long. The CDR3 here is CASSMDIGTVNQPQHF. As DNA, the CDR3 is TGTGCCAGTAGTATGGATATCGGGACAGTCAATCAGCCCCAGCATTTT.

The J gene is TRBJ2-1, the V gene TRBV6-6; D is unclear. Trimming pared 6 bases from V and 5 bases from J, leaving 17 bases between. This CDR3 contains 15 residues. In germline, CDR1 is MNHNY, CDR2 SVGAGI (reference sequence). The CDR3 spells CASSRGSTRHNEQFF. Written as DNA, the CDR3 is TGTGCCAGCAGCAGAGGTTCGACCCGGCACAATGAGCAGTTCTTC.

V and J are TRBV6-6 and TRBJ1-4, with no clear D. The CDR3 is 12 residues long. V was shortened by 6 bases and J by 7 bases, with 9 bases between the two germline ends. The germline gives CDR1 MNHNY, CDR2 SVGAGI (reference sequence). The CDR3 is CASRGAGEKLFF. CDR3 bases: TGTGCCAGCAGGGGCGCGGGTGAAAAACTGTTTTTT.

The rearrangement uses TRBV29-1 and TRBJ2-5; possible D gene TRBD2, 6 bases. Germline CDR1 reads SQVTM; CDR2 reads ANQGSEA. The V gene lost 4 bases and the J gene lost 3 bases, with 15 bases spanning the gap. The CDR3 is 14 amino acids. The chain's CDR3 is CSVASLAWEETQYF. The CDR3 DNA reads TGCAGCGTTGCAAGTCTAGCGTGGGAAGAGACCCAGTACTTC.

The V call is TRBV12-5, the J call TRBJ1-2, with 10 bases that match TRBD1. This CDR3 comprises 17 residues. The V and J ends lost 7 bases and 5 bases, in that order; junction bases with no gene match: 16. Germline V gives CDR1 LGHNT, CDR2 FRNRAP. This chain's CDR3 is CASVRRDRGLSEYGYTF. CDR3 DNA: TGTGCTAGTGTAAGACGGGACAGGGGCCTAAGTGAATATGGCTACACCTTC.

This chain joins TRBV5-4 and TRBJ1-1; D possibly corresponds to TRBD1 (5 bases). V was clipped by 2 bases and J by 2 bases, with 10 bases between them. The CDR3 loop spans 14 amino acids. Germline V CDR1 and CDR2: SGHNT, YYREEE (reference sequence). The chain's CDR3 is CASSFQGINTEAFF. As DNA, the CDR3 is TGTGCCAGCAGCTTCCAGGGTATCAACACTGAAGCTTTCTTT. The variable domain in full, with the rest retrieved from reference TRBV5-4 and TRBJ1-1, is ETGVTQSPTHLIKTRGQQVTLRCSSQSGHNTVSWYQQALGQGPQFIFQYYREEENGRGNFPPRFSGLQFPNYSSELNVNALELDDSALYLCASSFQGINTEAFFGQGTRLTVV.

J is TRBJ1-1 and V is TRBV5-1, with D uncertain. The CDR3 is 15 amino acids. The V and J ends lost 2 bases and 0 bases respectively, with 11 bases between them. Germline V gene sequence: CDR1 SGHRS, CDR2 YFSETQ. The CDR3 here is CASSFPGDMNTEAFF. The CDR3 coding sequence is TGCGCCAGCAGCTTCCCAGGTGATATGAACACTGAAGCTTTCTTT.

The chain couples TRBV5-1 to TRBJ1-1; 7 bases line up with TRBD1. CDR1 and CDR2 from the germline V gene are SGHRS and YFSETQ. The CDR3 is 15 amino acids. After removal of 4 bases from V and 1 base from J, the junction contained 7 bases not matched to a gene. The CDR3 region is CASSHWDSSNTEAFF. The CDR3 DNA reads as TGCGCCAGCAGCCACTGGGACAGTTCGAACACTGAAGCTTTCTTT. Full variable domain (outside the CDR3, taken from reference TRBV5-1 and TRBJ1-1): KAGVTQTPRYLIKTRGQQVTLSCSPISGHRSVSWYQQTPGQGLQFLFEYFSETQRNKGNFPGRFSGRQFSNSRSEMNVSTLELGDSALYLCASSHWDSSNTEAFFGQGTRLTVV.

CDR3 bases: TGTGCCAGCAGCGGACTAGCGGGGAACACAGATACGCAGTATTTT. Translated: CASSGLAGNTDTQYF. The chain employs TRBV2 and TRBJ2-3; 12 nucleotides line up with TRBD2. From germline, CDR1 is SNHLY and CDR2 FYNNEI. The V and J ends lost 6 bases and 2 bases, in that order; junction bases with no gene match: 3. CDR3 length: 15 amino acids.

V usage is TRBV18 and J usage is TRBJ2-1; 7 nucleotides agree with TRBD1. Germline V CDR1 and CDR2: KGHSH, LQKENI. The CDR3 consists of 15 residues. J was trimmed by 6 bases and V by 9 bases; bases with no gene match: 14. The CDR3 DNA reads TGTGCCAGTGGACCCTACAGGGGAGCAGGCAATGAGCAGTTCTTC. This encodes CASGPYRGAGNEQFF.

The chain has TRBV7-8 and TRBJ2-3, with TRBD2 matching over 8 bases. The germline V gene encodes CDR1 SGHVS and CDR2 FQNEAQ. The CDR3 is made up of 18 amino acids. V lost 1 base to trimming and J lost 4 bases; unmatched junction nucleotides: 13. The CDR3 nucleotides are TGTGCCAGCAGCTTAGGGGGGCGGCGGGGGGTATCATCAGATACGCAGTATTTT. The encoded protein is CASSLGGRRGVSSDTQYF.

The chain links TRBV7-7 to TRBJ2-3, with a weak D call TRBD1 (6 bases). The CDR3 has 13 residues. Germline CDR1 reads SSHAT; CDR2 reads FNYEAQ (reference sequence). V lost 1 base and J 5 bases, leaving 7 bases between the germline ends. Here the CDR3 reads CASSLVGGDTQYF. DNA of the CDR3: TGTGCCAGCAGCTTAGTAGGGGGAGATACGCAGTATTTT.

The V call is TRBV19, the J call TRBJ1-2, with TRBD1 matching 8 bases. The CDR3 has 12 amino acids. V gave up 5 bases and J gave up 14 bases; unmatched junction bases: 10. CDR1 is LNHDA and CDR2 is SQIVND in the germline V gene (reference sequence). CDR3 protein: CASSRGQGDGTF. The DNA for the CDR3 is TGTGCCAGTAGTCGTGGACAGGGTGATGGAACCTTC.

The chain combines TRBV29-1 with TRBJ1-1, with 10 positions matching TRBD1. The CDR3 spans 12 residues. V trimming: 6 bases; J trimming: 2 bases; junction bases outside the gene matches: 0. Germline V gene sequence: CDR1 SQVTM, CDR2 ANQGSEA. CDR3 DNA sequence: TGCAGCGTGACAGGGGGCAACACTGAAGCTTTCTTT. Translation gives CSVTGGNTEAFF.

The sample holds one count of this clone. The DNA for the CDR3 is TGTGCCAGCAGCTTCGGGACAGGGAACGACTATGGCTACACCTTC. Its protein product is CASSFGTGNDYGYTF. The chain carries TRBV11-2 and TRBJ1-2, with 9 bases matching TRBD1. Germline V lookup: CDR1 SGHAT, CDR2 FQNNGV. This CDR3 contains 15 residues. The junction had 5 bases not matched to a gene; V was cut back by 3 bases and J by 3 bases.

This CDR3 is CASSFGRGDGYTF. The CDR3 DNA sequence: TGTGCCAGCAGCTTCGGCAGGGGAGATGGCTACACCTTC. This chain connects TRBV7-9 to TRBJ1-2; possibly TRBD1 for D (6 bases). Per the germline V gene, CDR1 is SEHNR and CDR2 is FQNEAQ (reference sequence). Deletions cut 3 bases from V and 6 bases from J, with 11 bases between. This CDR3 comprises 13 residues. The variable domain in full, with the rest retrieved from reference TRBV7-9 and TRBJ1-2, is DTGVSQNPRHKITKRGQNVTFRCDPISEHNRLYWYRQTLGQGPEFLTYFQNEAQLEKSRLLSDRFSAERPKGSFSTLEIQRTEQGDSAMYLCASSFGRGDGYTFGSGTRLTVV.